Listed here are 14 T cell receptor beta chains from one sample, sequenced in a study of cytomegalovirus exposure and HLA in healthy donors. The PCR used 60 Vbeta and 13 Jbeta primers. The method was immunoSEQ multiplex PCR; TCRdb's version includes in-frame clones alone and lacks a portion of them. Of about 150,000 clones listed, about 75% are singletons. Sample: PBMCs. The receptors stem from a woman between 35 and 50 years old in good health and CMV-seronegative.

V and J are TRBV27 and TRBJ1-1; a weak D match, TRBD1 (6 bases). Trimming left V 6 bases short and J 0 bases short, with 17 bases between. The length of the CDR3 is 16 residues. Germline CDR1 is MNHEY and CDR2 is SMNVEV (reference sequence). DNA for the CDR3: TGTGCCAGCAGATCGGCTACAGGGACGATGAACACTGAAGCTTTCTTT. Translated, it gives CASRSATGTMNTEAFF.

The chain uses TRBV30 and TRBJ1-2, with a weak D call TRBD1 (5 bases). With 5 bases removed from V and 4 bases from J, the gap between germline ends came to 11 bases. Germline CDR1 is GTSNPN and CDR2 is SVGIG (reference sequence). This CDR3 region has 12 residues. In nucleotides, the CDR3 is TGTGCCTGGCTCAGGGCGTTCTATGGCTACACCTTC. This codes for CAWLRAFYGYTF. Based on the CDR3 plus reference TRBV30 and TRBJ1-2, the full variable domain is SQTIHQWPATLVQPVGSPLSLECTVEGTSNPNLYWYRQAAGRGLQLLFYSVGIGQISSEVPQNLSASRPQDRQFILSSKKLLLSDSGFYLCAWLRAFYGYTFGSGTRLTVV.

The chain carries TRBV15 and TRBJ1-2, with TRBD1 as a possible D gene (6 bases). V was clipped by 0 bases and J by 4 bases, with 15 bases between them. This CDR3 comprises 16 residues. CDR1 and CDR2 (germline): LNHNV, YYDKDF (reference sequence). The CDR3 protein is CATSRDTGNTFYGYTF. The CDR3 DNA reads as TGTGCCACCAGCAGAGACACAGGGAACACGTTCTATGGCTACACCTTC.

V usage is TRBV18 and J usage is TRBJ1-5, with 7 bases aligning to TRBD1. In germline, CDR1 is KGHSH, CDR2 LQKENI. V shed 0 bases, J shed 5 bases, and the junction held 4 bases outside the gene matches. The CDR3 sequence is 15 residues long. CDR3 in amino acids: CASSPPGRGDQPQHF. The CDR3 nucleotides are TGTGCCAGCTCACCACCGGGCAGGGGGGATCAGCCCCAGCATTTT. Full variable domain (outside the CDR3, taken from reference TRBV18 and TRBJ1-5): NAGVMQNPRHLVRRRGQEARLRCSPMKGHSHVYWYRQLPEEGLKFMVYLQKENIIDESGMPKERFSAEFPKEGPSILRIQQVVRGDSAAYFCASSPPGRGDQPQHFGDGTRLSIL.

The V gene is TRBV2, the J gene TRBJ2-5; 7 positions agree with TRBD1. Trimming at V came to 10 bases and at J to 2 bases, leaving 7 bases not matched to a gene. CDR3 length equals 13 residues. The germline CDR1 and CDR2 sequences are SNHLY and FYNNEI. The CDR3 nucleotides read TGTGCCACCACAGGGGAACCTCAAGAGACCCAGTACTTC. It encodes CATTGEPQETQYF.

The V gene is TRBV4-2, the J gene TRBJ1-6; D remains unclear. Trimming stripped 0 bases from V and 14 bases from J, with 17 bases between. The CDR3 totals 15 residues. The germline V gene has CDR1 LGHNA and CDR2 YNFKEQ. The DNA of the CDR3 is TGTGCCAGCAGCCAAGATGAGGAGGGTTTAACTTCCCTCCACTTT. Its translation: CASSQDEEGLTSLHF.

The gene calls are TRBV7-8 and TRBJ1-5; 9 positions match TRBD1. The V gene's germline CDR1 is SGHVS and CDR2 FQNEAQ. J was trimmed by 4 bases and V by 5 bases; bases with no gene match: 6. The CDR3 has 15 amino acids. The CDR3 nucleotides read TGTGCCAGCAGCGTGGGACAGGGAAGGAATCAGCCCCAGCATTTT. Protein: CASSVGQGRNQPQHF.

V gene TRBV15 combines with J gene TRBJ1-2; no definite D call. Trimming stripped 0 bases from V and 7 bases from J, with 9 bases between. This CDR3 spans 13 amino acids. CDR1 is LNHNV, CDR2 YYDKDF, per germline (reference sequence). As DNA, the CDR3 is TGTGCCACCAGCAGAGATCTCGAGAGTGGCTACACCTTC. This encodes CATSRDLESGYTF.

The CDR3 nucleotides are TGCGCCAGCAGCCATGGGGCGGTGAACACTGAAGCTTTCTTT. The encoded protein is CASSHGAVNTEAFF. J is TRBJ1-1 and V is TRBV4-3; perhaps TRBD1 as D (5 bases). Trimming cost V 3 bases and J 0 bases, with 8 bases left between them. This CDR3 is built from 14 residues. Germline V gene sequence: CDR1 LGHNA, CDR2 YSLEER.

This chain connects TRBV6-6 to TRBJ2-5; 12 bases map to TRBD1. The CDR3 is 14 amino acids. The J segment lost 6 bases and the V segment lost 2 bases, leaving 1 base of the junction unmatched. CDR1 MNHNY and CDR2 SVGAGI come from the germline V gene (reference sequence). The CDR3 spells CASSYGTGGKTQYF. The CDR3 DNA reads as TGTGCCAGCAGTTACGGGACAGGGGGCAAGACCCAGTACTTC.

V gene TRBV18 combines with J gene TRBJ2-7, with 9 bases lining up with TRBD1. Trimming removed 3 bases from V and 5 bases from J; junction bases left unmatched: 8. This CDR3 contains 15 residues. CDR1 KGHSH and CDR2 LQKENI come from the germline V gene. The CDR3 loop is CASSPGQGRSDEQYF. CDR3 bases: TGTGCCAGCTCACCTGGACAGGGGAGGTCAGACGAGCAGTACTTC.

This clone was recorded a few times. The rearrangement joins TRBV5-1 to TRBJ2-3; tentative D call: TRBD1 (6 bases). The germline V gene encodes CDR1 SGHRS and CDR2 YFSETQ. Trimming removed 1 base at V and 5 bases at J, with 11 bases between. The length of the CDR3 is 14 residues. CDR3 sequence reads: CASSLNRVRDTQYF. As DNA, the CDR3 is TGCGCCAGCAGCTTGAACAGGGTCAGAGATACGCAGTATTTT.

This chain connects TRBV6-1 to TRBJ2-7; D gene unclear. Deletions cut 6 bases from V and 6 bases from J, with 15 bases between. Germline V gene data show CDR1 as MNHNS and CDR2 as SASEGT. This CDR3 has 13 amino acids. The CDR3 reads CASRAALKSEQYF. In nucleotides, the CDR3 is TGTGCCAGCAGGGCGGCCCTAAAGAGCGAGCAGTACTTC.

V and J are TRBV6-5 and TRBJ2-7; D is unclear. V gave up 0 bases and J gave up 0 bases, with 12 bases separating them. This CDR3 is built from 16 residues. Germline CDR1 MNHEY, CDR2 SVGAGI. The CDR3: CASSYSVRQSSYEQYF. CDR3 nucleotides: TGTGCCAGCAGTTACTCGGTGAGACAAAGCTCCTACGAGCAGTACTTC.